The source of this T cell receptor beta chain is a study of regulatory T cells in long-lasting Graves disease. The CDR3 spans 14 residues. CDR1 and CDR2 (germline): MGHDK, SYGVNS. V lost 4 bases and J lost 4; bases outside the gene matches: 3. Through Arm-PCR of CDR3 regions and iRepertoire HTBI primers, TCR beta libraries were built. A single record per CDR3 protein comes from TCRdb applying MiXCR to the multiplex PCR reads. The sample includes about 460,000 distinct CDR3 sequences, roughly 22% seen only once; the top ten take less than 15%. This clonotype was seen ten or more times. The sample's time point: persistent/refractory GD, antithyroid drugs over 5 years with positive TRAb. TCR sequences were obtained from RNA taken from PBMCs.

The chain joins TRBV25-1 to TRBJ1-2, with 10 bases lining up with TRBD1. This TCR was sampled from a female donor with Graves disease. This sample comprised peripheral blood mononuclear cells (PBMCs), obtained when the disease was refractory, from a patient treated with antithyroid drugs. As DNA, the CDR3 is TGTGCCAGCAGTGCCCGGGACAGGGGCTATGGCTACACCTTC. Protein: CASSARDRGYGYTF.